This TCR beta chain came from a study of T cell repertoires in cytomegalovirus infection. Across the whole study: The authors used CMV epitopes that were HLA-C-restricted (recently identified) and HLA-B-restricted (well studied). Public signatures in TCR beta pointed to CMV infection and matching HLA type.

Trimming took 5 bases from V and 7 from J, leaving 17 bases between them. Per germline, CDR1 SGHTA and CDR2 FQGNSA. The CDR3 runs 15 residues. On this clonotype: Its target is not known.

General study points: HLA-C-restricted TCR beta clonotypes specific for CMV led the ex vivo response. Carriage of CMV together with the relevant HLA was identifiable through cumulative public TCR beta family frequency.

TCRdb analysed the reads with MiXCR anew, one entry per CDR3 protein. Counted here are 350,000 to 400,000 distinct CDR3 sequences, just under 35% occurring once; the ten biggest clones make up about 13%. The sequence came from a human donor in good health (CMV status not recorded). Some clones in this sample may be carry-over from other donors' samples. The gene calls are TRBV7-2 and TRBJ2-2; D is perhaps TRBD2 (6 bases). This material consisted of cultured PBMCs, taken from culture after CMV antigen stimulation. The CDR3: CASSPRLGGVGELFF. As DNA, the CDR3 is TGTGCCAGCAGCCCCAGATTGGGAGGAGTCGGGGAGCTGTTTTTT.